This T cell receptor beta chain is from a study of T cells after yellow fever vaccination. Study results and limitations: Abundant contaminating clonotypes from the bulk population could appear in FACS-sorted repertoires. It was a weaker secondary response, yet one that peaked faster, at day 5 versus 15.

With 3 bases clipped from V and 2 bases from J, the junction kept 7 bases outside the gene matches. The length of the CDR3 is 15 residues. Germline V gene lookup returns CDR1 SGHNT and CDR2 YYREEE (reference sequence). A note on this clonotype: What it recognizes is unknown. The final CDR3 position lacks the conserved phenylalanine or tryptophan, pointing to a likely read error.

It was through 5'RACE template switching that TCR cDNA was made, with a universal primer site and UMIs added. TCRdb reanalysed the 5' RACE reads using MiXCR and keeps one entry per CDR3 protein. The data contain about 360,000 distinct CDR3 sequences, roughly 6.2% of them singletons. This chain connects TRBV5-4 to TRBJ2-7; 8 bases agree with TRBD1. The source material was PBMCs, sampled 5 days after the yellow fever booster vaccination. The clonotype originates from a man younger than 40 who received the YFV17D yellow fever vaccine. The CDR3 reads CASSSTGARPYEQYL. The DNA for the CDR3 is TGTGCCAGCAGCTCGACAGGGGCGCGCCCCTACGAGCAGTACCTC.